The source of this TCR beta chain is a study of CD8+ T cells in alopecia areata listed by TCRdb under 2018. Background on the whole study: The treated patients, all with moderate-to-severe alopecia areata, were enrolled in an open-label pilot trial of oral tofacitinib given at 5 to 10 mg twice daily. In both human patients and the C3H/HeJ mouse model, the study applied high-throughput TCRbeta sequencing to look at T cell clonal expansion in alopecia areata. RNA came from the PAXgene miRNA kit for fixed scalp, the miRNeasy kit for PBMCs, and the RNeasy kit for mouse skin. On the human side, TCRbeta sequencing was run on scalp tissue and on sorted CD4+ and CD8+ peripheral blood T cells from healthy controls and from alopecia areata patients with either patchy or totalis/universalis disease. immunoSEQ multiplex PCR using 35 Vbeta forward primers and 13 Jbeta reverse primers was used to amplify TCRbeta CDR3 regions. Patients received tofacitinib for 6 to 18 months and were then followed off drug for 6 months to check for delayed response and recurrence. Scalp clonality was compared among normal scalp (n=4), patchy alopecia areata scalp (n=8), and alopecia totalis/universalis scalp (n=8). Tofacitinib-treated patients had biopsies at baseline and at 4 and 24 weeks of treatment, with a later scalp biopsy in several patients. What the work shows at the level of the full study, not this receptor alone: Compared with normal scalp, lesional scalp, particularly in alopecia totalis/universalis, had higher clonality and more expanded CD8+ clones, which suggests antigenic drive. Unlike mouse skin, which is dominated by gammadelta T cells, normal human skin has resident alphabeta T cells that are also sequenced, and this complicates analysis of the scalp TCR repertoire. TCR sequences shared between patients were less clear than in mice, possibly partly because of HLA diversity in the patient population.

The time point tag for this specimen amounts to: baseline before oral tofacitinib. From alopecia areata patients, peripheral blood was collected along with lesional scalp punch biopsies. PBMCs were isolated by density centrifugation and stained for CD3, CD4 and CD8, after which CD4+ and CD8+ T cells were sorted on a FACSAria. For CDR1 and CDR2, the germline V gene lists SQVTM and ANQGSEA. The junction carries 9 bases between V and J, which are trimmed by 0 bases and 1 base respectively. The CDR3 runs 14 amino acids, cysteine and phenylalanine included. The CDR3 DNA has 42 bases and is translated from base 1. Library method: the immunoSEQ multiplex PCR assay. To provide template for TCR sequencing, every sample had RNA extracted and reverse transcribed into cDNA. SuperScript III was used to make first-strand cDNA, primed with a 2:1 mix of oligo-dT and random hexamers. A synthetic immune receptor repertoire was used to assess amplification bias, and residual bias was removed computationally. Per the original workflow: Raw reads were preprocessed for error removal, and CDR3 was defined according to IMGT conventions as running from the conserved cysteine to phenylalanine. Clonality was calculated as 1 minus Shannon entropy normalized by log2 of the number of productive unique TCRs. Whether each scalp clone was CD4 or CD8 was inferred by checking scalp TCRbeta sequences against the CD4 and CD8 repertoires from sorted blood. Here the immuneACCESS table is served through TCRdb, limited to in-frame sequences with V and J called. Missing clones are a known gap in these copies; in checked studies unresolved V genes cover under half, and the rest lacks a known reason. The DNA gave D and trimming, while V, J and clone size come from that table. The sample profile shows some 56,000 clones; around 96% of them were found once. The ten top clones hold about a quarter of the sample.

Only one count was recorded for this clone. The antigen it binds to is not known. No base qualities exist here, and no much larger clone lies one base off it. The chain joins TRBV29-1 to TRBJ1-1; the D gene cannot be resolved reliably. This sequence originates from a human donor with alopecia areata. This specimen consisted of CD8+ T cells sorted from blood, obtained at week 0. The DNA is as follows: TGCAGCGTTGAAGATCTTGGGAGGAACACTGAAGCTTTCTTT. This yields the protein CSVEDLGRNTEAFF.